One and the same sample provided the 26 T cell receptor beta chains below, sequenced in a study of T cell responses to AZD1222 COVID-19 vaccine. Only in-frame clones appear in the TCRdb table, and some are missing; sequencing was by immunoSEQ multiplex PCR. The data hold 90,000 to 150,000 clones, with more than 75% observed a single time. Sample: peripheral blood, taken on day 0 of AZD1222 vaccination. The receptor source for this set is an adult in good health.

V gene TRBV2 combines with J gene TRBJ2-5; D unclear. The CDR3 is 11 residues long. Trimming pared 5 bases from V and 3 bases from J, leaving 4 bases between. Germline loops: CDR1 SNHLY, CDR2 FYNNEI. The CDR3: CASSPKETQYF. The CDR3 DNA follows: TGTGCCAGCAGTCCCAAAGAGACCCAGTACTTC.

The V and J genes are TRBV29-1 and TRBJ1-1; D is unresolved. With 4 bases removed from V and 4 bases from J, the gap between germline ends came to 19 bases. The CDR3 consists of 15 residues. Germline CDR1 reads SQVTM; CDR2 reads ANQGSEA. The CDR3 protein is CSVGAAGWSGTEAFF. The CDR3 bases are TGCAGCGTTGGGGCCGCGGGGTGGTCAGGCACTGAAGCTTTCTTT.

The chain couples TRBV6-1 to TRBJ1-1; D is perhaps TRBD1 (6 bases). Looked up from germline, CDR1 is MNHNS and CDR2 is SASEGT. The CDR3 has 16 residues. The ends were cut back, 2 bases at V and 0 bases at J, with 13 bases in the middle. The CDR3: CASSEQGQPMNTEAFF. The CDR3 bases are TGTGCCAGCAGTGAACAGGGACAACCCATGAACACTGAAGCTTTCTTT.

The V call is TRBV27, the J call TRBJ2-7; D is possibly TRBD1 (5 bases). Germline V gene lookup returns CDR1 MNHEY and CDR2 SMNVEV (reference sequence). The CDR3 is 14 amino acids. The germline V and J ends were trimmed by 6 bases and 3 bases, with 15 bases remaining between them. As DNA, the CDR3 is TGTGCCAGCAGCCTACAGGTCCCCGTCTACGAGCAGTACTTC. Translating it yields CASSLQVPVYEQYF.

The V gene is TRBV11-2, the J gene TRBJ1-3, with a weak D call TRBD1 (6 bases). This CDR3 spans 14 amino acids. Per the germline V gene, CDR1 is SGHAT and CDR2 is FQNNGV. The ends were cut back, 2 bases at V and 8 bases at J, with 13 bases in the middle. The CDR3 DNA reads as TGTGCCAGCAGCTTAAACGTAGGGGGGGACACCATATATTTT. As protein: CASSLNVGGDTIYF. Based on the CDR3 plus reference TRBV11-2 and TRBJ1-3, the full variable domain is EAGVAQSPRYKIIEKRQSVAFWCNPISGHATLYWYQQILGQGPKLLIQFQNNGVVDDSQLPKDRFSAERLKGVDSTLKIQPAKLEDSAVYLCASSLNVGGDTIYFGEGSWLTVV.

The chain has TRBV19 and TRBJ1-1, with D possibly TRBD1 on 5 matching bases. This CDR3 has 14 residues. Germline assignment: CDR1 LNHDA and CDR2 SQIVND (reference sequence). Trimming took 6 bases from V and 4 from J, leaving 15 bases between them. The CDR3: CASSFREVGTEAFF. As DNA, the CDR3 is TGTGCCAGTAGCTTCAGGGAGGTGGGCACTGAAGCTTTCTTT.

The gene calls are TRBV12-3 or TRBV12-4 and TRBJ1-1; no clear D. Deletions cut 5 bases from V and 1 base from J, with 8 bases between. This CDR3 comprises 13 residues. CDR3 region: CASSPTSNTEAFF. The CDR3 DNA reads as TGTGCCAGCAGTCCTACTTCGAACACTGAAGCTTTCTTT.

The rearrangement uses TRBV5-4 and TRBJ1-1; perhaps TRBD1 as D (5 bases). The CDR3 has 16 amino acids. Germline V gene data show CDR1 as SGHNT and CDR2 as YYREEE (reference sequence). V was shortened by 3 bases and J by 5 bases, with 20 bases between the two germline ends. CDR3 sequence: CASSSLKSGGGTEAFF. In DNA, the CDR3 is TGTGCCAGCAGCTCTCTCAAAAGCGGGGGAGGGACTGAAGCTTTCTTT.

This clone was seen only a few times. The chain couples TRBV3-1 (or the pseudogene TRBV3-2) to TRBJ1-3; TRBD1 might be the D (5 bases). Between the trimmed V and J ends, which lost 3 bases and 2 bases, there was a span of 11 bases. CDR3 size: 15 residues. CDR1 LGHDT and CDR2 YNNKEL come from the germline V gene (reference sequence). CDR3 in DNA: TGTGCCAGCAGCCACAGGGAAAGGGCTGGAAACACCATATATTTT. Amino acid sequence: CASSHRERAGNTIYF.

V usage is TRBV6-5 and J usage is TRBJ1-1, with no clear D. This CDR3 contains 14 residues. V was pared by 5 bases and J by 1 base, with 11 bases between. Per the germline V gene, CDR1 is MNHEY and CDR2 is SVGAGI. The CDR3 protein is CASSPLRENTEAFF. CDR3 in DNA: TGTGCCAGCAGTCCACTTAGGGAGAACACTGAAGCTTTCTTT.

This clone was seen only once. The chain employs TRBV3-1 (or the pseudogene TRBV3-2) and TRBJ2-7; 15 positions match TRBD2. Germline V gene data show CDR1 as LGHDT and CDR2 as YNNKEL (reference sequence). Germline trimming cut 4 bases from V and 5 bases from J; bases unmatched to any gene: 6. The length of the CDR3 is 16 residues. The CDR3 nucleotides are TGTGCCAGCAGCCCGGGGACTAGCGGGGGGTTAGACGAGCAGTACTTC. Protein: CASSPGTSGGLDEQYF.

The chain links TRBV7-9 to TRBJ1-2; 12 nucleotides match TRBD1. The CDR3 length is 16 residues. J gave up 8 bases and V 1 base, and 8 bases lay outside the gene matches. Germline V gene lookup returns CDR1 SEHNR and CDR2 FQNEAQ (reference sequence). The CDR3 sequence is CASSLGGTGGIKGYTF. The CDR3 DNA sequence: TGTGCCAGCAGCTTAGGAGGGACAGGGGGCATCAAGGGCTACACCTTC.

This clone was counted only a few times. The chain couples TRBV5-4 to TRBJ1-1; 7 bases are a match to TRBD1. With V trimmed by 4 bases and J by 4 bases, 13 bases remained unmatched. In germline, CDR1 is SGHNT, CDR2 YYREEE (reference sequence). CDR3 length equals 16 residues. In DNA form, the CDR3 reads TGTGCCAGCAGCCAGGTGGACAGGACCGACCGCACTGAAGCTTTCTTT. As protein: CASSQVDRTDRTEAFF.

The chain combines TRBV2 with TRBJ1-1; no clear D. Germline values: CDR1 SNHLY, CDR2 FYNNEI. This CDR3 has 17 residues. V was cut by 1 base and J by 3 bases, with 18 bases left in between. The CDR3 protein is CASSEERRIAIHTEAFF. The CDR3 DNA reads TGTGCCAGCAGTGAAGAGAGGAGGATCGCCATTCACACTGAAGCTTTCTTT.

The chain is built from TRBV30 and TRBJ2-5; 14 bases match TRBD2. The germline gives CDR1 GTSNPN, CDR2 SVGIG (reference sequence). Losses at the gene ends were 2 bases for V and 0 bases for J; bases not matched to a gene: 8. CDR3 length: 18 amino acids. The CDR3 sequence is CAWSFQGGLAGDQETQYF. The CDR3 bases are TGTGCCTGGAGTTTCCAAGGGGGACTAGCGGGAGACCAAGAGACCCAGTACTTC. Variable domain in full (rest from reference TRBV30 and TRBJ2-5): SQTIHQWPATLVQPVGSPLSLECTVEGTSNPNLYWYRQAAGRGLQLLFYSVGIGQISSEVPQNLSASRPQDRQFILSSKKLLLSDSGFYLCAWSFQGGLAGDQETQYFGPGTRLLVL.

The chain links TRBV7-9 to TRBJ2-1; D ambiguous. This CDR3 has 13 amino acids. V gave up 2 bases and J gave up 6 bases, with 8 bases separating them. Germline loops: CDR1 SEHNR, CDR2 FQNEAQ (reference sequence). The CDR3 region has the DNA TGTGCCAGCAGCTTACTGTCGAGCAATGAGCAGTTCTTC. Its translation is CASSLLSSNEQFF.

CDR3 in DNA: TGTGCCAGCAGCGTAGCTCCGGCGCCTCACTATGGCTACACCTTC. Protein: CASSVAPAPHYGYTF. This chain uses TRBV9 with TRBJ1-2; D not certain. CDR1 is SGDLS, CDR2 YYNGEE, per germline. Trimming removed 0 bases at V and 3 bases at J, with 12 bases between. This CDR3 has 15 amino acids.

The rearrangement joins TRBV30 to TRBJ1-2; 10 bases agree with TRBD1. Germline values: CDR1 GTSNPN, CDR2 SVGIG (reference sequence). The V segment lost 6 bases and the J segment 1 base; nucleotides outside the gene matches: 11. The CDR3 runs 16 residues. CDR3 sequence (DNA): TGTGCCTGCCGAGAGGGGACAGGGGCGCTTAACTATGGCTACACCTTC. It yields the protein CACREGTGALNYGYTF.

Here the CDR3 reads CASSLDYLSTDTQYF. The CDR3 bases are TGTGCCAGCAGCTTAGACTACCTTAGCACAGATACGCAGTATTTT. The chain carries TRBV7-2 and TRBJ2-3, with unresolved D. The germline V gene has CDR1 SGHTA and CDR2 FQGNSA. This CDR3 is built from 15 residues. V was trimmed by 1 base and J by 0 bases, leaving 8 bases between them.

The chain recombines TRBV19 with TRBJ2-5; 14 bases fit TRBD2. V lost 4 bases and J lost 2; bases outside the gene matches: 6. CDR3 size: 17 residues. The germline V gene encodes CDR1 LNHDA and CDR2 SQIVND (reference sequence). The CDR3 coding sequence is TGTGCCAGTAGTAATCGACTAGCGGGGGGGAGGCAAGAGACCCAGTACTTC. This translates into CASSNRLAGGRQETQYF.

The chain combines TRBV6-2 or TRBV6-3 with TRBJ2-1; TRBD2 agrees at 7 bases. Germline assignment: CDR1 MNHEY and CDR2 SVGEGT. The CDR3 is 16 amino acids. J was trimmed by 0 bases and V by 1 base; bases with no gene match: 3. The CDR3 protein is CASSYFGGSSYNEQFF. CDR3 nucleotide sequence: TGTGCCAGCAGTTACTTCGGCGGGAGCTCCTACAATGAGCAGTTCTTC.

CDR3 loop: CASLWGGGQNTGELFF. CDR3 DNA: TGCGCCAGCCTCTGGGGCGGGGGCCAGAACACCGGGGAGCTGTTTTTT. This chain uses TRBV5-1 with TRBJ2-2, with D perhaps matching TRBD2 (7 bases). Trimming cost V 7 bases and J 1 base, with 17 bases left between them. The CDR3 consists of 16 residues. Germline-derived CDR1 and CDR2 are SGHRS and YFSETQ.

J is TRBJ2-1 and V is TRBV7-2, with D unresolved. Trimming shortened V by 0 bases and J by 0 bases, and 6 bases separated the two germline ends. CDR1 is SGHTA, CDR2 FQGNSA, per germline. This CDR3 is built from 15 residues. CDR3 sequence reads: CASSLAPSSYNEQFF. CDR3 DNA sequence: TGTGCCAGCAGCTTAGCTCCAAGCTCCTACAATGAGCAGTTCTTC.

This rearrangement joins TRBV3-1 (or the pseudogene TRBV3-2) to TRBJ1-1; D uncertain. The germline V gene has CDR1 LGHDT and CDR2 YNNKEL (reference sequence). Trimming pared 3 bases from V and 4 bases from J, leaving 6 bases between. The length of the CDR3 is 12 residues. CDR3 region: CASSQGFTEAFF. The CDR3 DNA follows: TGTGCCAGCAGCCAGGGGTTCACTGAAGCTTTCTTT.

This chain links TRBV9 with TRBJ1-3, with D maybe TRBD1 (5 bases). Germline V gene lookup returns CDR1 SGDLS and CDR2 YYNGEE. V was trimmed by 4 bases and J by 0 bases, leaving 17 bases between them. The CDR3 covers 17 residues. The CDR3 region is CASSPRGSKSSGNTIYF. The DNA for the CDR3 is TGTGCCAGCAGCCCACGGGGCTCAAAGAGCTCTGGAAACACCATATATTTT.

The chain links TRBV5-1 to TRBJ1-1, with unresolved D. Germline V gene lookup returns CDR1 SGHRS and CDR2 YFSETQ. This CDR3 is built from 12 residues. Trimming shortened V by 3 bases and J by 4 bases, and 7 bases separated the two germline ends. CDR3 residues: CASSSSATEAFF. DNA of the CDR3: TGCGCCAGCAGCTCCTCGGCCACTGAAGCTTTCTTT.